The 10 T cell receptor beta chains below come from one sample, sequenced in a study of cytomegalovirus exposure and HLA in healthy donors. Measured with immunoSEQ multiplex PCR; TCRdb has only the in-frame clones, and not every one. The sample lists tens of thousands of clones, over 85% seen once, with roughly 1.6% in the top ten. Sequencing was performed on PBMCs. The source of these receptors is a man younger than 35 in good health and CMV-seropositive.

This sequence joins TRBV9 and TRBJ2-2; 7 bases align to TRBD2. V trimming: 7 bases; J trimming: 0 bases; junction bases outside the gene matches: 0. Per the germline V gene, CDR1 is SGDLS and CDR2 is YYNGEE. The CDR3 is 13 residues long. The CDR3 sequence: CASGGANTGELFF. The CDR3 nucleotides read TGTGCCAGCGGGGGGGCGAACACCGGGGAGCTGTTTTTT.

The rearrangement joins TRBV9 to TRBJ1-1, with unresolved D. The CDR3 extends over 14 amino acids. Germline CDR1 reads SGDLS; CDR2 reads YYNGEE. Deletions cut 2 bases from V and 5 bases from J, with 13 bases between. The CDR3 here is CASSVEAEVTEAFF. CDR3 nucleotide sequence: TGTGCCAGCAGCGTCGAGGCAGAGGTGACTGAAGCTTTCTTT. The full variable domain, in which reference TRBV9 and TRBJ1-1 provide the parts outside the CDR3, is DSGVTQTPKHLITATGQRVTLRCSPRSGDLSVYWYQQSLDQGLQFLIQYYNGEERAKGNILERFSAQQFPDLHSELNLSSLELGDSALYFCASSVEAEVTEAFFGQGTRLTVV.

This clone is a singleton in its sample. This chain connects TRBV28 to TRBJ1-5; TRBD1 matches 7 bases. The CDR3 contains 14 residues. V dropped 3 bases and J dropped 4; count of bases not matched to a gene: 3. Germline lookup yields CDR1 MDHEN and CDR2 SYDVKM. The DNA for the CDR3 is TGTGCCAGCAGTTTGCCGACAGGGAATCAGCCCCAGCATTTT. This sequence encodes CASSLPTGNQPQHF.

This clone was picked up one time. The V gene is TRBV7-8, the J gene TRBJ2-1; D remains unclear. Trimming removed 1 base at V and 2 bases at J, with 12 bases between. The CDR3 extends over 16 amino acids. Germline CDR1 is SGHVS and CDR2 is FQNEAQ. CDR3 bases: TGTGCCAGCAGCTTAGATCCCACTCGTGCCTACAATGAGCAGTTCTTC. It codes for CASSLDPTRAYNEQFF.

In DNA form, the CDR3 reads TGTGCCAGCAGCTTCTCCACCGGGACAGGGGGCTACAATGAGCAGTTCTTC. It encodes CASSFSTGTGGYNEQFF. The chain combines TRBV11-1 with TRBJ2-1; 11 nucleotides align to TRBD1. Germline CDR1 reads SGHAT; CDR2 reads FQDESV (reference sequence). Trimming at V came to 3 bases and at J to 3 bases, leaving 7 bases not matched to a gene. The CDR3 consists of 17 residues.

The CDR3 DNA follows: TGTGCCAGTGGACTAGCGAACTCCTACAATGAGCAGTTCTTC. Protein sequence: CASGLANSYNEQFF. This chain links TRBV19 with TRBJ2-1, with 9 bases identical to TRBD2. The J segment lost 0 bases and the V segment lost 8 bases, leaving 2 bases of the junction unmatched. CDR3 length: 14 residues. Germline CDR1 and CDR2: LNHDA and SQIVND (reference sequence).

The V and J genes are TRBV28 and TRBJ1-1; D is ambiguous. The V and J ends lost 3 bases and 2 bases respectively, with 16 bases between them. Germline V gene sequence: CDR1 MDHEN, CDR2 SYDVKM. CDR3 size: 16 residues. The CDR3 loop reads CASSLAATGVNTEAFF. The CDR3 DNA follows: TGTGCCAGCAGTTTGGCAGCTACGGGAGTAAACACTGAAGCTTTCTTT.

This clone was found once. The rearrangement joins TRBV7-9 to TRBJ2-7; 8 bases are a match to TRBD2. CDR1 and CDR2 (germline): SEHNR, FQNEAQ (reference sequence). V dropped 4 bases and J dropped 4; count of bases not matched to a gene: 9. The CDR3 length is 15 residues. CDR3 DNA sequence: TGTGCCAGCAGCTATAGCGGGAATTTCGCTTACGAGCAGTACTTC. Its protein is CASSYSGNFAYEQYF.

The chain combines TRBV27 with TRBJ2-1; D not resolved. Germline V CDR1 and CDR2: MNHEY, SMNVEV (reference sequence). This CDR3 has 14 residues. V gave up 5 bases and J gave up 1 base, with 9 bases separating them. The CDR3 coding sequence is TGTGCCAGCAGTCCAGAAAATTCCTACAATGAGCAGTTCTTC. Amino acid sequence: CASSPENSYNEQFF.

CDR3 sequence reads: CASSLGTSFNEQFF. The CDR3 nucleotides read TGTGCCAGCAGCCTAGGGACTAGCTTTAATGAGCAGTTCTTC. V usage is TRBV7-8 and J usage is TRBJ2-1; TRBD2 matches at 9 bases. The junction had 6 bases not matched to a gene; V was cut back by 5 bases and J by 7 bases. This CDR3 region has 14 residues. Germline V CDR1 and CDR2: SGHVS, FQNEAQ.